Shown below are 25 T cell receptor beta chains from a single sample sequenced in a study of OX40 agonist ivuxolimab in advanced cancers. The table came from immunoSEQ multiplex PCR; TCRdb's copy has only in-frame clones and leaves some out. The data show about 53,000 clones, nearly 80% seen once. This material consisted of CD4+ or CD8+ T cells sorted from blood, taken in a trial of the OX40 agonist ivuxolimab. Receptors originate from an adult with an advanced solid tumor such as melanoma, head and neck, liver or kidney cancer.

On this clone: No conserved phenylalanine or tryptophan ends this CDR3, so it is likely a read error. The DNA is left out, because the CDR3 cannot be placed on it with certainty; the CDR3 is given as TCRdb lists it. The CDR3 protein is CASRARGRGDLYH. This chain uses TRBV28 with TRBJ1-2. Germline V CDR1 and CDR2: MDHEN, SYDVKM. The CDR3 has 13 residues if both end residues are counted.

V and J are TRBV5-5 and TRBJ1-4; D remains unclear. The germline gives CDR1 SGHKS, CDR2 YYEKEE (reference sequence). Trimming took 0 bases from V and 5 from J, leaving 8 bases between them. The length of the CDR3 is 14 residues. The CDR3 sequence: CASSLGRVNEKLFF. The CDR3 DNA reads TGTGCCAGCAGCTTGGGTAGGGTAAATGAAAAACTGTTTTTT. Complete variable domain (other parts from reference TRBV5-5 and TRBJ1-4): DAGVTQSPTHLIKTRGQQVTLRCSPISGHKSVSWYQQVLGQGPQFIFQYYEKEERGRGNFPDRFSARQFPNYSSELNVNALLLGDSALYLCASSLGRVNEKLFFGSGTQLSVL.

The chain recombines TRBV27 with TRBJ2-3; the match to TRBD2 covers 7 bases. CDR1 is MNHEY and CDR2 is SMNVEV in the germline V gene (reference sequence). V shed 3 bases, J shed 1 base, and the junction held 4 bases outside the gene matches. This CDR3 is 15 amino acids long. CDR3 in amino acids: CASSFQTSGTDTQYF. DNA of the CDR3: TGTGCCAGCAGTTTCCAAACTAGCGGCACAGATACGCAGTATTTT.

This clone was seen only once. The chain couples TRBV5-1 to TRBJ2-5; unclear D gene. Trimming pared 4 bases from V and 2 bases from J, leaving 6 bases between. Germline CDR1 reads SGHRS; CDR2 reads YFSETQ. The CDR3 length is 12 residues. The CDR3 DNA reads TGCGCCAGCAGCCTAGTGCAAGAGACCCAGTACTTC. It specifies CASSLVQETQYF.

The chain carries TRBV10-3 and TRBJ2-1; 7 nucleotides agree with TRBD2. The CDR3 is 16 residues long. CDR1 is ENHRY, CDR2 SYGVKD, per germline. The ends lost 3 bases at V and 8 bases at J; junction bases unmatched: 13. For the CDR3, the DNA is TGTGCCATCAGTGACCCAAATGCTAGCGGAAGGGATGAGCAGTTCTTC. Translating it yields CAISDPNASGRDEQFF.

The rearrangement links TRBV27 to TRBJ2-2; 8 nucleotides line up with TRBD1. The CDR3 extends over 15 amino acids. Germline V gene data show CDR1 as MNHEY and CDR2 as SMNVEV (reference sequence). J lost 7 bases, V lost 6 bases, and 10 bases had no gene match. The CDR3 is CASSPGGDGYGELFF. The CDR3 DNA follows: TGTGCCAGCAGCCCAGGGGGCGATGGATACGGGGAGCTGTTTTTT.

This clone has a single count. CDR3 protein: CASSPPAVGGFSYEQYF. The DNA of the CDR3 is TGTGCCAGCAGCCCTCCAGCGGTGGGAGGATTCTCCTACGAGCAGTACTTC. The chain uses TRBV5-6 and TRBJ2-7; D perhaps matches TRBD2 (6 bases). Germline V gives CDR1 SGHDT, CDR2 YYEEEE. The CDR3 contains 17 residues. V lost 4 bases and J 0 bases, leaving 20 bases between the germline ends.

The rearrangement links TRBV4-3 to TRBJ1-1, with TRBD1 as a possible D gene (6 bases). Between the trimmed V and J ends, which lost 0 bases and 2 bases, there was a span of 10 bases. This CDR3 region has 15 residues. Germline assignment: CDR1 LGHNA and CDR2 YSLEER. CDR3 in amino acids: CASSQDPGANTEAFF. As DNA, the CDR3 is TGCGCCAGCAGCCAAGATCCGGGGGCAAACACTGAAGCTTTCTTT.

The gene calls are TRBV28 and TRBJ2-5; 11 bases fit TRBD2. CDR1 and CDR2 (germline): MDHEN, SYDVKM. V was clipped by 5 bases and J by 5 bases; unmatched bases: 10. The CDR3 spans 16 residues. CDR3 in DNA: TGTGCCAGCAGTGGATTAGCGGGAGGGTGGGGGGAGACCCAGTACTTC. As protein: CASSGLAGGWGETQYF.

This chain connects TRBV5-4 to TRBJ1-6; weak D call: TRBD1 (6 bases). The CDR3 consists of 15 residues. V was cut by 3 bases and J by 7 bases, with 14 bases left in between. Per the germline V gene, CDR1 is SGHNT and CDR2 is YYREEE (reference sequence). CDR3 in DNA: TGTGCCAGCAGCTCGGCCGGACAGTTAAATTCACCCCTCCACTTT. It translates to CASSSAGQLNSPLHF.

This clone was recorded only once. This chain joins TRBV23-1 and TRBJ1-6; unclear D gene. TRBV23-1 is annotated as an ORF whose role is uncertain. The length of the CDR3 is 16 residues. V lost 4 bases and J lost 5, with 15 bases in between. DNA for the CDR3: TGCGCCAGCAGTCCGCACAGCGACCAAGATAATTCACCCCTCCACTTT. Encoded protein: CASSPHSDQDNSPLHF.

V gene TRBV30 combines with J gene TRBJ1-2, with D unresolved. CDR1 and CDR2 (germline): GTSNPN, SVGIG (reference sequence). The CDR3 covers 13 residues. The CDR3 reads CAKGPGNDYGYTF. In DNA, the CDR3 is TGTGCAAAAGGGCCTGGAAACGACTATGGCTACACCTTC.

The chain joins TRBV28 to TRBJ1-2; unclear D gene. Germline CDR1 and CDR2: MDHEN and SYDVKM. Trimming stripped 5 bases from V and 12 bases from J, with 13 bases between. The CDR3 runs 11 residues. The CDR3 protein is CASSLTRVHTF. The DNA of the CDR3 is TGTGCCAGCAGTCTTACTAGGGTACACACCTTC.

This sequence joins TRBV5-1 and TRBJ2-2; weak D call: TRBD1 (6 bases). Trimming left V 4 bases short and J 4 bases short, with 11 bases between. There are 14 residues in the CDR3. CDR1 and CDR2 (germline): SGHRS, YFSETQ. The CDR3 reads CASSLGQSTGELFF. DNA for the CDR3: TGCGCCAGCAGCCTGGGACAAAGCACCGGGGAGCTGTTTTTT.

The CDR3 protein is CASSLGTYNEQFF. The CDR3 bases are TGTGCCAGCAGCTTAGGGACTTACAATGAGCAGTTCTTC. V gene TRBV11-1 combines with J gene TRBJ2-1; D might be TRBD2 (5 bases). The CDR3 contains 13 residues. Germline CDR1 reads SGHAT; CDR2 reads FQDESV (reference sequence). V shed 1 base and J shed 4 bases, with 5 bases lying between them.

The chain employs TRBV19 and TRBJ1-5; D uncertain. The CDR3 is 14 amino acids. The V end was cut by 3 bases, the J end by 7 bases, with 13 bases between. Germline V lookup: CDR1 LNHDA, CDR2 SQIVND (reference sequence). The CDR3 DNA sequence: TGTGCCAGTAGTATCGACACAACGGAACAGCCCCAGCATTTT. As protein: CASSIDTTEQPQHF.

The J gene is TRBJ1-2, the V gene TRBV5-1; D gene ambiguous. Per the germline V gene, CDR1 is SGHRS and CDR2 is YFSETQ. The CDR3 has 13 residues. Trimming shortened V by 5 bases and J by 3 bases, and 11 bases separated the two germline ends. In DNA, the CDR3 is TGCGCCAGCAGTTCCCACGGAGACTATGGCTACACCTTC. The encoded protein is CASSSHGDYGYTF. Together with reference TRBV5-1 and TRBJ1-2, the CDR3 gives the full variable domain: KAGVTQTPRYLIKTRGQQVTLSCSPISGHRSVSWYQQTPGQGLQFLFEYFSETQRNKGNFPGRFSGRQFSNSRSEMNVSTLELGDSALYLCASSSHGDYGYTFGSGTRLTVV.

The chain links TRBV5-6 to TRBJ2-3, with 16 bases fitting TRBD2. V gave up 4 bases and J gave up 4 bases; unmatched junction bases: 3. Germline-derived CDR1 and CDR2 are SGHDT and YYEEEE. The CDR3 is 16 residues long. The CDR3 protein is CASSPGLAGGADTQYF. CDR3 nucleotides: TGTGCCAGCAGCCCGGGACTAGCGGGAGGGGCAGATACGCAGTATTTT.

This clone was picked up one time. The J gene is TRBJ2-7, the V gene TRBV7-9; 8 nucleotides match TRBD1. The V segment lost 5 bases and the J segment 4 bases; nucleotides outside the gene matches: 4. This CDR3 is 13 amino acids long. From germline, CDR1 is SEHNR and CDR2 FQNEAQ (reference sequence). The DNA of the CDR3 is TGTGCCAGCAGCACCCGACAGGGGTACGAGCAGTACTTC. Residues: CASSTRQGYEQYF.

The chain links TRBV18 to TRBJ1-4; D is ambiguous. Germline assignment: CDR1 KGHSH and CDR2 LQKENI. This CDR3 spans 14 amino acids. Trimming stripped 2 bases from V and 8 bases from J, with 12 bases between. The CDR3 here is CASSPTLNREKLFF. The CDR3 bases are TGTGCCAGCTCACCAACCTTGAACAGAGAAAAACTGTTTTTT.

The J gene is TRBJ2-5, the V gene TRBV9; 7 bases match TRBD2. CDR3 length equals 17 residues. V shed 0 bases and J 5 bases; nucleotides not matched to a gene: 13. Germline V gives CDR1 SGDLS, CDR2 YYNGEE. Here the CDR3 DNA reads TGTGCCAGCAGCGTAGATGGGAGGGGTTCTTTGTGGGAGACCCAGTACTTC. Amino acid sequence: CASSVDGRGSLWETQYF.

The J gene is TRBJ2-7, the V gene TRBV11-2; D is uncertain. V dropped 4 bases and J dropped 0 bases, with 10 bases sitting between them. This CDR3 region has 14 residues. Germline assignment: CDR1 SGHAT and CDR2 FQNNGV. CDR3 DNA: TGTGCCAGCAGCTCCGATGCCCACTCCTACGAGCAGTACTTC. Amino acid sequence: CASSSDAHSYEQYF. The full variable domain, in which reference TRBV11-2 and TRBJ2-7 provide the parts outside the CDR3, is EAGVAQSPRYKIIEKRQSVAFWCNPISGHATLYWYQQILGQGPKLLIQFQNNGVVDDSQLPKDRFSAERLKGVDSTLKIQPAKLEDSAVYLCASSSDAHSYEQYFGPGTRLTVT.

This clone was detected only once. The chain couples TRBV6-1 to TRBJ2-4; 8 bases align to TRBD1. This CDR3 has 17 amino acids. Trimming removed 2 bases from V and 3 bases from J; junction bases left unmatched: 9. Germline-derived CDR1 and CDR2 are MNHNS and SASEGT. The CDR3 reads CASSEWGQAGLKNIQYF. CDR3 nucleotides: TGTGCCAGCAGTGAATGGGGACAGGCCGGCCTCAAAAACATTCAGTACTTC.

This clone came up a few times. The chain employs TRBV6-1 and TRBJ1-4; D is ambiguous. Trimming shortened V by 0 bases and J by 13 bases, and 9 bases separated the two germline ends. The CDR3 sequence is 12 residues long. Germline CDR1 and CDR2: MNHNS and SASEGT. CDR3 sequence: CASSEALPGLFF. The CDR3 nucleotides read TGTGCCAGCAGTGAAGCGCTTCCGGGACTGTTTTTT.

The chain links TRBV5-1 to TRBJ1-2, with D perhaps TRBD1 (5 bases). The CDR3 covers 14 residues. Germline assignment: CDR1 SGHRS and CDR2 YFSETQ. The V end lost 1 base, the J end lost 2 bases, and 9 bases lay between the germline ends. For the CDR3, the DNA is TGCGCCAGCAGCTTGCATGCAGGGAACTATGGCTACACCTTC. Translation gives CASSLHAGNYGYTF.